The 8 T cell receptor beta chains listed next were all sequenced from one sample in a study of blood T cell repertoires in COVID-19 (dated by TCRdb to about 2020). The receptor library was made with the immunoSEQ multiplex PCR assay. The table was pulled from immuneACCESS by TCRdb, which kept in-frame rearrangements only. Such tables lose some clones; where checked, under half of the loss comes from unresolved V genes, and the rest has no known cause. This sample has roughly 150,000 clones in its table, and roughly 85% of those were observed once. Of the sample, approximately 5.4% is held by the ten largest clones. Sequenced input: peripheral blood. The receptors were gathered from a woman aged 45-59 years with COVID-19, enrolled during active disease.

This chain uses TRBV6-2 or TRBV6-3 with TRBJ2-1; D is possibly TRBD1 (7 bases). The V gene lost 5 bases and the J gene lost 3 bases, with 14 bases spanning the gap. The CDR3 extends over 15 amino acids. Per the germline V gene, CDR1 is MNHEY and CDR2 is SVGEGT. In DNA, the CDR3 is TGTGCCAGCAGTGACGGAGGGGGCTTCTACAATGAGCAGTTCTTC. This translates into CASSDGGGFYNEQFF.

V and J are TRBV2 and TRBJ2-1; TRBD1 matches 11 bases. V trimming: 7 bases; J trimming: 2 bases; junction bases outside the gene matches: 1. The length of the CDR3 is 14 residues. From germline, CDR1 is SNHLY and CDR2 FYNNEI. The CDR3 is CASKGQGAYNEQFF. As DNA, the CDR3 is TGTGCCAGCAAGGGACAGGGGGCCTACAATGAGCAGTTCTTC.

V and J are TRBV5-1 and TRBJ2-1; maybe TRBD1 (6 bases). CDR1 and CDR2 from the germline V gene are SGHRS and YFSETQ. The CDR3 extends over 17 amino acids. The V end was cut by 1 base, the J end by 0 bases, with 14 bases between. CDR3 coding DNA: TGCGCCAGCAGCTTGTGGGGGACCAGGGGCTCCTACAATGAGCAGTTCTTC. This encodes CASSLWGTRGSYNEQFF.

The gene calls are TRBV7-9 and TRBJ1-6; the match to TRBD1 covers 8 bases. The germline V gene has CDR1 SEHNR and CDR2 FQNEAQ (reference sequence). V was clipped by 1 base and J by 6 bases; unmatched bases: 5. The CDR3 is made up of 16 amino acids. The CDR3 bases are TGTGCCAGCAGCTTAGGACAGGGGATTGGTAATTCACCCCTCCACTTT. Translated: CASSLGQGIGNSPLHF.

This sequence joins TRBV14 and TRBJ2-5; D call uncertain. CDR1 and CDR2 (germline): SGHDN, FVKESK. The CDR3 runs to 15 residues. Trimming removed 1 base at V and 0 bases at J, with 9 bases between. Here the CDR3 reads CASSQGLGYQETQYF. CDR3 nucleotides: TGTGCCAGCAGCCAAGGCCTAGGTTACCAAGAGACCCAGTACTTC. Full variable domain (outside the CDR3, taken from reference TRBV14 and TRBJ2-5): EAGVTQFPSHSVIEKGQTVTLRCDPISGHDNLYWYRRVMGKEIKFLLHFVKESKQDESGMPNNRFLAERTGGTYSTLKVQPAELEDSGVYFCASSQGLGYQETQYFGPGTRLLVL.

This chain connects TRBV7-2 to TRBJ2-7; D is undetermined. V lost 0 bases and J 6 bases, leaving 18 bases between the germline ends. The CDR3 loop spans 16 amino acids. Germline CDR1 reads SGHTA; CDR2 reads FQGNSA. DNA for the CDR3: TGTGCCAGCAGCTTAGCGCTCCACTCTAGTTTAGGCGAGCAGTACTTC. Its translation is CASSLALHSSLGEQYF.

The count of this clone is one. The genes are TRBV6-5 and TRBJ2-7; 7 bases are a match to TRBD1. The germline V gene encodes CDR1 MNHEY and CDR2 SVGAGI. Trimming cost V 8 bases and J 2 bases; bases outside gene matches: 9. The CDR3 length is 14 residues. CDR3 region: CASADGQVTYEQYF. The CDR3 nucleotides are TGTGCCAGCGCGGACGGACAGGTTACCTACGAGCAGTACTTC.

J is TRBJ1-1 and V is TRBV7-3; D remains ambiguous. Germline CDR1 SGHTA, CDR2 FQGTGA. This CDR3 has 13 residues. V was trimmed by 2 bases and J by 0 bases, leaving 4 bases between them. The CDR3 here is CASSLFVNTEAFF. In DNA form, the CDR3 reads TGTGCCAGCAGCTTATTCGTGAACACTGAAGCTTTCTTT.